This TCR beta chain was documented in a study of human T cells and chemical hapten exposure. The study, taken as a whole, reports: Counts of TCRs above 1 in 1000 frequency stayed unchanged with DPC sensitization.

One entry per CDR3 protein, called by TCRdb with MiXCR from the RACE reads. In the table there are tens of thousands of distinct CDR3 sequences, about 9.6% of which are singletons. Germline CDR1 LNHDA, CDR2 SQIVND (reference sequence). V lost 5 bases and J lost 0, with 8 bases in between. This CDR3 comprises 13 residues. Time point denoted: patch test 2, 6 weeks after DPC sensitization. Treatment meaning: therapeutic diphenylcyclopropenone sensitization with weekly scalp DPC. The authors' total RNA extraction used unfractionated whole blood. As regards this clonotype: Antigen unknown.

This specimen was whole blood, taken in connection with sensitization to the hapten diphenylcyclopropenone (DPC). The J gene is TRBJ2-7, the V gene TRBV19, with D unresolved. The TCR originated in a woman aged 25 to 45 with alopecia areata. Some clones in this sample may be carry-over from other donors' samples. The CDR3 loop reads CASSQGISYEQYF. The CDR3 region has the DNA TGTGCCAGTAGTCAAGGGATCTCCTACGAGCAGTACTTC. The entire variable domain, with the rest obtained from reference TRBV19 and TRBJ2-7, is as follows: DGGITQSPKYLFRKEGQNVTLSCEQNLNHDAMYWYRQDPGQGLRLIYYSQIVNDFQKGDIAEGYSVSREKKESFPLTVTSAQKNPTAFYLCASSQGISYEQYFGPGTRLTVT.